This T cell receptor beta chain was profiled in a study of cytomegalovirus exposure and HLA in healthy donors. Turning to the study itself: Early on, a data release was issued that held some 85 million unique TCRs from HLA-typed donors.

General study findings and limits: In a later analysis, specific HLA alleles were associated with around 17,000 TCR beta sequences at a 0.05 false discovery rate.

The PCR employed 60 Vbeta primers together with 13 Jbeta primers. Assay: immunoSEQ multiplex PCR; the TCRdb copy retains only in-frame clones and omits some. This sample carries 120,000 or so clones, with approximately 3.9% going to the ten biggest clones. As for this clone: What it recognizes is unknown.

The CDR3 covers 14 residues. Trimming left V 9 bases short and J 3 bases short, with 17 bases between. Germline V lookup: CDR1 MGHRA, CDR2 YSYEKL. Every donor was a healthy person donating bone marrow. The sequence came from a young man in good health and CMV-seronegative. This chain connects TRBV4-1 to TRBJ1-2; TRBD1 might be the D (5 bases). The specimen sequenced was PBMCs. The CDR3 spells CASRSGSLDYGYTF. In DNA, the CDR3 is TGCGCCAGTAGGTCAGGGTCCCTCGACTATGGCTACACCTTC.